Presented here are 11 T cell receptor beta chains from one specimen sequenced in a study of cytomegalovirus exposure and HLA in healthy donors. PCR employed 60 Vbeta and 13 Jbeta primers. The data were produced by immunoSEQ multiplex PCR, yet TCRdb's version contains in-frame clones alone and is incomplete. The sample records 100,000 or so clones, under 85% being singletons. Input material: PBMCs. Source of these receptors: a man aged 25-45 years in good health and CMV-seronegative.

The chain has TRBV27 and TRBJ2-2, with D uncertain. CDR3 length equals 16 residues. The germline CDR1 and CDR2 sequences are MNHEY and SMNVEV (reference sequence). Deletions cut 3 bases from V and 1 base from J, with 12 bases between. CDR3 protein: CASSLIPRKNTGELFF. The CDR3 region has the DNA TGTGCCAGCAGTTTGATCCCGCGGAAGAACACCGGGGAGCTGTTTTTT.

V usage is TRBV15 and J usage is TRBJ2-7; weak D call: TRBD1 (6 bases). Germline V lookup: CDR1 LNHNV, CDR2 YYDKDF (reference sequence). V was cut by 4 bases and J by 2 bases, with 12 bases left in between. This CDR3 region has 14 residues. CDR3 DNA: TGTGCCACCAGCAAAGAGGCAGGGGCCTACGAGCAGTACTTC. Residues: CATSKEAGAYEQYF.

The chain employs TRBV5-1 and TRBJ2-1; no definite D call. Between the trimmed V and J ends, which lost 2 bases and 6 bases, there was a span of 6 bases. The CDR3 is made up of 12 amino acids. Germline CDR1 reads SGHRS; CDR2 reads YFSETQ. CDR3 bases: TGCGCCAGCAGCTTAGACTTCAATGAGCAGTTCTTC. Amino acids: CASSLDFNEQFF.

This chain links TRBV9 with TRBJ2-1, with TRBD2 identical over 9 bases. Germline CDR1 reads SGDLS; CDR2 reads YYNGEE. V was clipped by 3 bases and J by 5 bases; unmatched bases: 12. This CDR3 has 17 residues. Written as DNA, the CDR3 is TGTGCCAGCAGCGCCCACGAGTGGGCTAGCGGGAACAATGAGCAGTTCTTC. Amino acid sequence: CASSAHEWASGNNEQFF.

V is TRBV5-1 and J is TRBJ1-5, with 9 bases matching TRBD1. The CDR3 is made up of 15 amino acids. Trimming at V came to 4 bases and at J to 3 bases, leaving 5 bases not matched to a gene. The germline CDR1 and CDR2 sequences are SGHRS and YFSETQ. The CDR3 sequence: CASSPGQGINQPQHF. CDR3 sequence (DNA): TGCGCCAGCAGCCCGGGACAGGGAATCAATCAGCCCCAGCATTTT.

The chain combines TRBV4-3 with TRBJ2-1; D is perhaps TRBD2 (6 bases). Between the trimmed V and J ends, which lost 0 bases and 0 bases, there was a span of 12 bases. Germline lookup yields CDR1 LGHNA and CDR2 YSLEER. The CDR3 has 17 residues. The CDR3 nucleotides are TGCGCCAGCAGCCAAGACGCAGGACTAAACTCCTACAATGAGCAGTTCTTC. Encoded protein: CASSQDAGLNSYNEQFF.

The chain combines TRBV6-1 with TRBJ2-2; 11 bases agree with TRBD2. The ends lost 2 bases at V and 6 bases at J; junction bases unmatched: 5. Germline CDR1 reads MNHNS; CDR2 reads SASEGT. This CDR3 is 16 amino acids long. The CDR3 region is CASSESLAGGPGELFF. In DNA, the CDR3 is TGTGCCAGCAGTGAATCGCTAGCGGGAGGCCCCGGGGAGCTGTTTTTT.

The V gene is TRBV6-5, the J gene TRBJ2-5; 9 bases match TRBD1. The CDR3 covers 14 residues. CDR1 is MNHEY and CDR2 is SVGAGI in the germline V gene. The V and J ends lost 2 bases and 2 bases, in that order; junction bases with no gene match: 0. In DNA form, the CDR3 reads TGTGCCAGCAGTTACGGGACAGGGCAAGAGACCCAGTACTTC. Protein sequence: CASSYGTGQETQYF.

This clone has a single count. The chain links TRBV27 to TRBJ2-6, with D unresolved. CDR1 and CDR2 (germline): MNHEY, SMNVEV (reference sequence). CDR3 length equals 14 residues. Trimming stripped 5 bases from V and 0 bases from J, with 5 bases between. CDR3 amino acids: CASSLVSGANVLTF. In DNA form, the CDR3 reads TGTGCCAGCAGTCTAGTCTCTGGGGCCAACGTCCTGACTTTC.

The chain recombines TRBV9 with TRBJ2-1; TRBD2 might be the D (6 bases). The CDR3 loop spans 13 amino acids. CDR1 is SGDLS and CDR2 is YYNGEE in the germline V gene. The ends were cut back, 5 bases at V and 4 bases at J, with 10 bases in the middle. In DNA form, the CDR3 reads TGTGCCAGCAGTCCGGCGGGGTACAATGAGCAGTTCTTC. Translated, it gives CASSPAGYNEQFF. The full variable domain, its missing parts supplied by reference TRBV9 and TRBJ2-1, is DSGVTQTPKHLITATGQRVTLRCSPRSGDLSVYWYQQSLDQGLQFLIQYYNGEERAKGNILERFSAQQFPDLHSELNLSSLELGDSALYFCASSPAGYNEQFFGPGTRLTVL.

The chain carries TRBV11-2 and TRBJ1-6, with 7 bases aligning to TRBD1. The V gene end was trimmed by 8 bases and the J gene end by 0 bases; junction bases not matched to a gene: 7. CDR1 and CDR2 (germline): SGHAT, FQNNGV. The CDR3 sequence is 16 residues long. In DNA form, the CDR3 reads TGTGCCAGCTCCAGGTGGGACAGCTCCTATAATTCACCCCTCCACTTT. It yields the protein CASSRWDSSYNSPLHF.